This T cell receptor (beta chain) was obtained from a study of blood T cell repertoires in COVID-19. For the study at large: Acute and convalescent COVID-19 samples came from the United States, Italy and Spain.

Assay used: immunoSEQ multiplex PCR; TCRdb lists only in-frame clones, some missing. The repertoire holds 150,000 to 250,000 clones, with approximately 86% as singletons. The clonotype comes from a woman aged 25 to 39 who had recovered from COVID-19. Sequencing used PBMCs or T cells enriched from blood (not recorded which).

CDR3 sequence: CASSHLAAQETQYF. For the CDR3, the DNA is TGCGCCAGCAGCCATCTAGCGGCCCAAGAGACCCAGTACTTC. The V and J genes are TRBV4-3 and TRBJ2-5; 7 bases align to TRBD2. The CDR3 has 14 amino acids. Germline V gene data show CDR1 as LGHNA and CDR2 as YSLEER. V gave up 3 bases and J gave up 1 base; unmatched junction bases: 2.